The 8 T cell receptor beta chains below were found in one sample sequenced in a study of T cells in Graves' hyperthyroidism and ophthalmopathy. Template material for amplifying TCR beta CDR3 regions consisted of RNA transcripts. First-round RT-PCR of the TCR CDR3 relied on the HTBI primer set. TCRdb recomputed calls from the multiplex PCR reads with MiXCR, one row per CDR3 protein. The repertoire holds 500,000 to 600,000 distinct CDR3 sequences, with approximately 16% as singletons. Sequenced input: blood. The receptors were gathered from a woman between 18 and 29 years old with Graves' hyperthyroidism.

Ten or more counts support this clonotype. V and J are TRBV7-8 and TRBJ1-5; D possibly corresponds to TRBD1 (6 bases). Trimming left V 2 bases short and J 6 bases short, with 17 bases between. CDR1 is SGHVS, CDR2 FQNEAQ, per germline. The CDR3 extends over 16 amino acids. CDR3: CASSLKGGRGGQPQHF. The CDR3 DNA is TGTGCCAGCAGCTTAAAGGGGGGCAGGGGAGGTCAGCCCCAGCATTTT.

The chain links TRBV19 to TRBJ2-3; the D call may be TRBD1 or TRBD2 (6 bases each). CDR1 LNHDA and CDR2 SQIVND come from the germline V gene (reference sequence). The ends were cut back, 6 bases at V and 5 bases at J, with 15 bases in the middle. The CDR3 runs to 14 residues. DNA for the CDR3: TGTGCCAGTAGCGGGAGTGGGGGGCGAGATACGCAGTATTTT. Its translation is CASSGSGGRDTQYF.

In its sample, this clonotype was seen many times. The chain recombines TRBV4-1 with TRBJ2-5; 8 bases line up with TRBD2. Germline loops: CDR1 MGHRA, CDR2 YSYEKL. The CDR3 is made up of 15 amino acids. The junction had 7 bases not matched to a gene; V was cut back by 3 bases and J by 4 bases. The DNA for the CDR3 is TGCGCCAGCAGCCAGACCGGACTAGCCGGAGAGACCCAGTACTTC. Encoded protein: CASSQTGLAGETQYF.

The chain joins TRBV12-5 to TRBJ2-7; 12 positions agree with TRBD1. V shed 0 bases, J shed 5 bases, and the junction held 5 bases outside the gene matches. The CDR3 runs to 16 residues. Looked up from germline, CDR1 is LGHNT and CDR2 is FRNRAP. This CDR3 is CASGLVLGTGGNEQYF. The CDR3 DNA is TGTGCTAGTGGTTTGGTACTTGGGACAGGGGGCAACGAGCAGTACTTC.

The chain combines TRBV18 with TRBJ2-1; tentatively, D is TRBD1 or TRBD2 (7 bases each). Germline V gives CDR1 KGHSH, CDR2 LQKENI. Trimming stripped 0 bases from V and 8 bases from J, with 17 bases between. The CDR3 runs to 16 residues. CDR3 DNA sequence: TGTGCCAGCTCACCACCGGATGGCAGGGGGGGGTATGAGCAGTTCTTC. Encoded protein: CASSPPDGRGGYEQFF.

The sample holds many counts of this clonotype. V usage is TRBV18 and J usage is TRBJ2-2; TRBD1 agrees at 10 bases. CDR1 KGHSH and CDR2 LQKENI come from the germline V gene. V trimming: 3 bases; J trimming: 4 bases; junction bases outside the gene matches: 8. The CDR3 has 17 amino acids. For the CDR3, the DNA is TGTGCCAGCTCACCGACAGGGGGCACCCCCATCACCGGGGAGCTGTTTTTT. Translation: CASSPTGGTPITGELFF.

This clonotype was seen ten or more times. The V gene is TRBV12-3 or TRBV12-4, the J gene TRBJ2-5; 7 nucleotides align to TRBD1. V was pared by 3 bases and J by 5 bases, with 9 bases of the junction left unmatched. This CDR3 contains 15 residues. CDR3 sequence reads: CASSLASGGWETQYF. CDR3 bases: TGTGCCAGCAGTTTGGCCTCAGGGGGTTGGGAGACCCAGTACTTC.

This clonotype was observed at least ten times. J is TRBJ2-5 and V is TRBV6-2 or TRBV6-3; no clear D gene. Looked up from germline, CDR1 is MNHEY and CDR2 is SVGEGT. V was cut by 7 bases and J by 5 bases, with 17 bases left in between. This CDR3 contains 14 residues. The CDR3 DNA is TGTGCCAGCAACCCTAGTGGGGTGGAGGAGACCCAGTACTTC. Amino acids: CASNPSGVEETQYF.